The 18 T cell receptor beta chains reported below all come from one sample, sequenced in a study of T cells in Graves' hyperthyroidism and ophthalmopathy. Researchers took RNA transcripts and amplified the TCR beta CDR3 regions from them. The study used the HTBI primer set for a first-round RT-PCR of the TCR CDR3. TCRdb re-derived calls from the multiplex PCR reads in MiXCR, one entry per CDR3 protein. This table holds 500,000 to 650,000 distinct CDR3 sequences, approximately 15% found once. Source material: blood. The origin of the receptors is a woman aged 40-49 years with Graves' hyperthyroidism.

This chain connects TRBV29-1 to TRBJ2-3; the match to TRBD2 covers 14 bases. The germline CDR1 and CDR2 sequences are SQVTM and ANQGSEA. The trim removed 8 bases at V and 3 bases at J, leaving 7 bases unmatched. The length of the CDR3 is 15 residues. CDR3 region: CSMKGLAGDTDTQYF. The CDR3 DNA follows: TGCAGCATGAAGGGACTAGCGGGAGATACAGATACGCAGTATTTT.

In its sample, this clonotype was seen a few times. The chain has TRBV4-1 and TRBJ2-3; TRBD2 agrees at 10 bases. Germline V gene data show CDR1 as MGHRA and CDR2 as YSYEKL. V gave up 2 bases and J gave up 0 bases; unmatched junction bases: 2. This CDR3 is 16 amino acids long. For the CDR3, the DNA is TGCGCCAGCAGCCAACTAGCGGGGGCTAGCACAGATACGCAGTATTTT. Residues: CASSQLAGASTDTQYF.

This clonotype was observed many times. This chain connects TRBV12-3 or TRBV12-4 to TRBJ1-2, with 11 nucleotides matching TRBD1. The CDR3 totals 14 residues. Trimming removed 3 bases from V and 4 bases from J; junction bases left unmatched: 1. CDR3 sequence: CASSFGTGGYGYTF. CDR3 DNA sequence: TGTGCCAGCAGTTTTGGGACAGGGGGCTATGGCTACACCTTC.

V and J are TRBV3-1 and TRBJ1-3; TRBD1 matches at 9 bases. The CDR3 contains 15 residues. CDR1 and CDR2 (germline): LGHDT, YNNKEL (reference sequence). V shed 1 base, J shed 3 bases, and the junction held 1 base outside the gene matches. CDR3 sequence reads: CASSQGTGVGNTIYF. The DNA for the CDR3 is TGTGCCAGCAGCCAAGGGACAGGGGTTGGAAACACCATATATTTT.

The V gene is TRBV7-2, the J gene TRBJ1-5; possible D gene TRBD1, 5 bases. V was clipped by 5 bases and J by 5 bases, with 19 bases between them. The CDR3 contains 16 residues. Germline values: CDR1 SGHTA, CDR2 FQGNSA. This CDR3 is CASSPTGTRVDQPQHF. The DNA of the CDR3 is TGTGCCAGCAGCCCAACCGGGACGAGGGTTGATCAGCCCCAGCATTTT.

To note about this clonotype: The junction departs from germline at one end; a sequencing error may be responsible. This chain uses TRBV6-2 or TRBV6-3 with TRBJ1-1; 8 bases are shared with TRBD1. Looked up from germline, CDR1 is MNHEY and CDR2 is SVGEGT. CDR3 length: 13 amino acids. CDR3 sequence reads: CASSRDRNTEALF. The CDR3 nucleotides are TGTGCCAGCAGTAGGGACAGGAACACTGAAGCTCTCTTT.

There are many counts of this clonotype. The V and J genes are TRBV2 and TRBJ2-1; possibly TRBD2 for D (6 bases). The CDR3 runs 14 residues. Germline V gene lookup returns CDR1 SNHLY and CDR2 FYNNEI. Trimming stripped 11 bases from V and 1 base from J, with 15 bases between. CDR3 bases: TGTGCCTGCGCCTCGCGGGGTTCCTACAATGAGCAGTTCTTC. The encoded protein is CACASRGSYNEQFF.

This clonotype was seen only a few times. The V call is TRBV29-1, the J call TRBJ2-7; 10 bases match TRBD1. This CDR3 region has 13 residues. Per the germline V gene, CDR1 is SQVTM and CDR2 is ANQGSEA. The V segment lost 4 bases and the J segment 5 bases; nucleotides outside the gene matches: 5. The CDR3 coding sequence is TGCAGCGTTGGTGACAGGGGGCGCGACGAGCAGTACTTC. This translates into CSVGDRGRDEQYF.

This clonotype was counted ten times or more. This sequence joins TRBV2 and TRBJ2-1; D could derive from TRBD1 or TRBD2 (6 bases each). CDR1 and CDR2 from the germline V gene are SNHLY and FYNNEI. Trimming removed 4 bases at V and 2 bases at J, with 12 bases between. This CDR3 region has 15 residues. In DNA form, the CDR3 reads TGTGCCAGCAGTGTGGGGGGCGGGCCCTACAATGAGCAGTTCTTC. Amino acids: CASSVGGGPYNEQFF. The variable domain in full, with the rest retrieved from reference TRBV2 and TRBJ2-1, is EPEVTQTPSHQVTQMGQEVILRCVPISNHLYFYWYRQILGQKVEFLVSFYNNEISEKSEIFDDQFSVERPDGSNFTLKIRSTKLEDSAMYFCASSVGGGPYNEQFFGPGTRLTVL.

This rearrangement joins TRBV5-1 to TRBJ2-7; 8 bases are a match to TRBD1. Germline trimming cut 0 bases from V and 6 bases from J; bases unmatched to any gene: 8. CDR1 SGHRS and CDR2 YFSETQ come from the germline V gene. The CDR3 consists of 15 residues. CDR3 protein: CASSLAAQGALEQYF. The CDR3 DNA reads as TGCGCCAGCAGCTTGGCCGCTCAGGGGGCCCTCGAGCAGTACTTC.

The sample holds a few counts of this clonotype. The chain carries TRBV6-2 or TRBV6-3 and TRBJ2-2, with D perhaps matching TRBD2 (7 bases). Germline V gene data show CDR1 as MNHEY and CDR2 as SVGEGT. The CDR3 contains 14 residues. V was clipped by 6 bases and J by 5 bases, with 13 bases between them. CDR3 loop: CASSPGRGTGELFF. CDR3 bases: TGTGCCAGCAGCCCAGGGAGGGGGACCGGGGAGCTGTTTTTT.

This clonotype was detected only a few times. The chain links TRBV6-2 or TRBV6-3 to TRBJ1-3; D call uncertain. V lost 8 bases to trimming and J lost 0 bases, with 11 bases between them. The CDR3 length is 14 residues. Germline values: CDR1 MNHEY, CDR2 SVGEGT. The CDR3 reads CASAKVSSGNTIYF. The DNA for the CDR3 is TGTGCCAGCGCCAAGGTGTCCTCTGGAAACACCATATATTTT.

Ten or more counts support this clonotype. The V and J genes are TRBV18 and TRBJ2-5; 11 nucleotides line up with TRBD1. The germline V gene encodes CDR1 KGHSH and CDR2 LQKENI. CDR3 length equals 15 residues. The ends lost 2 bases at V and 3 bases at J; junction bases unmatched: 2. The CDR3 sequence is CASSPRTGGEETQYF. CDR3 sequence (DNA): TGTGCCAGCTCACCAAGGACAGGGGGCGAAGAGACCCAGTACTTC. Supplemented by reference TRBV18 and TRBJ2-5, the full variable domain reads NAGVMQNPRHLVRRRGQEARLRCSPMKGHSHVYWYRQLPEEGLKFMVYLQKENIIDESGMPKERFSAEFPKEGPSILRIQQVVRGDSAAYFCASSPRTGGEETQYFGPGTRLLVL.

This chain links TRBV29-1 with TRBJ2-3, with 11 positions matching TRBD2. This CDR3 region has 13 residues. The germline V gene encodes CDR1 SQVTM and CDR2 ANQGSEA. Germline trimming cut 8 bases from V and 4 bases from J; bases unmatched to any gene: 5. CDR3 sequence reads: CSRTSGSSDTQYF. The CDR3 DNA reads TGCAGCCGTACTAGCGGGAGCTCAGATACGCAGTATTTT.

This clonotype has at least ten counts. This chain links TRBV6-1 with TRBJ2-7; 13 nucleotides align to TRBD2. Germline assignment: CDR1 MNHNS and CDR2 SASEGT. CDR3 size: 15 residues. The junction had 2 bases not matched to a gene; V was cut back by 6 bases and J by 0 bases. The CDR3 DNA reads as TGTGCCAGCAGGCGGACTAGCGGGGGCTCCTACGAGCAGTACTTC. Amino acid sequence: CASRRTSGGSYEQYF.

This clonotype was seen many times. This rearrangement joins TRBV5-1 to TRBJ2-7, with a tentative D call TRBD2 (6 bases). Germline values: CDR1 SGHRS, CDR2 YFSETQ. This CDR3 spans 16 amino acids. Deletions cut 0 bases from V and 5 bases from J, with 18 bases between. The CDR3 here is CASSLEGTGPGDEQYF. The CDR3 DNA is TGCGCCAGCAGCTTGGAAGGGACGGGGCCGGGGGACGAGCAGTACTTC.

The chain combines TRBV5-1 with TRBJ1-1; 9 bases line up with TRBD1. The germline V gene encodes CDR1 SGHRS and CDR2 YFSETQ. This CDR3 region has 13 residues. Unmatched junction bases numbered 0, after V lost 3 bases and J lost 3 bases. In nucleotides, the CDR3 is TGCGCCAGCAGCTGGACAGGGGACACTGAAGCTTTCTTT. Amino acids: CASSWTGDTEAFF.

This clonotype was seen repeatedly, ten times or more. The gene calls are TRBV2 and TRBJ2-1; tentative D call: TRBD2 (5 bases). CDR3 length: 16 amino acids. The germline gives CDR1 SNHLY, CDR2 FYNNEI. V was clipped by 7 bases and J by 5 bases, with 21 bases between them. CDR3 amino acids: CASTSVGGGLNNEQFF. CDR3 coding DNA: TGTGCCAGCACCAGTGTCGGCGGCGGGCTTAACAATGAGCAGTTCTTC.